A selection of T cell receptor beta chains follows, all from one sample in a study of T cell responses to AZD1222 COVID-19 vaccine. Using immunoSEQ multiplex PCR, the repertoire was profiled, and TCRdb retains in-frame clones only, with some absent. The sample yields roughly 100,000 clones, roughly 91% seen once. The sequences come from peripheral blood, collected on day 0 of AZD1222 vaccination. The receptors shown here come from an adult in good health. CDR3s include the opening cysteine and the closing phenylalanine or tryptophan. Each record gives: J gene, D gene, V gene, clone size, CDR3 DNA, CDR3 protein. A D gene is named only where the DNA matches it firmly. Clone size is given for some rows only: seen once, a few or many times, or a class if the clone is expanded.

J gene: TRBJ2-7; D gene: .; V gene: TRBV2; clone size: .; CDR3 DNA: TGTGCCACACAAACCGGGACTCCCCCTAGGGAGCAGTACTTC; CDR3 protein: CATQTGTPPREQYF
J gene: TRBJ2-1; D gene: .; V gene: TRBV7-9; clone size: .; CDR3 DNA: TGTGCCAGCAGGGGTAGCGACTCCTACAATGAGCAGTTCTTC; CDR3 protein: CASRGSDSYNEQFF
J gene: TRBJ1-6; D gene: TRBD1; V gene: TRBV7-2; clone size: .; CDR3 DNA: TGTGCCAGCAGCTTAGGACAGGGAGGAGGTTCACCCCTCCACTTT; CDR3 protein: CASSLGQGGGSPLHF
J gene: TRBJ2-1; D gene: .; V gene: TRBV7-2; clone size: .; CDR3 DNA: TGTGCCAGCAGCTTACAGGGGTCTAGCTCCTACAATGAGCAGTTCTTC; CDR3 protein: CASSLQGSSSYNEQFF
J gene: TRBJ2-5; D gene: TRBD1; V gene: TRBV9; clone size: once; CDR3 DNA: TGTGCCAGCAGCCAAACAGGGGGCGAGGGGGAGACCCAGTACTTC; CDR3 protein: CASSQTGGEGETQYF
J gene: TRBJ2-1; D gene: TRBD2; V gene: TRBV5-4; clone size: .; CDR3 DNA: TGTGCCAGCAGCCTTCTAGCGGGCGCTTACCCCAATGAGCAGTTCTTC; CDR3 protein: CASSLLAGAYPNEQFF
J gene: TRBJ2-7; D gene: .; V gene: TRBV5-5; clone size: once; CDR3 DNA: TGTGCCAGCAGCTTGGGTGCGGACTCCTACGAGCAGTACTTC; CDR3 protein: CASSLGADSYEQYF
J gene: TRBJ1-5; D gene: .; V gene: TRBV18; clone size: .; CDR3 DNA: TGTGCCAGCTCACCAAAGGCGGGTCAGCCCCAGCATTTT; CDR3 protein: CASSPKAGQPQHF
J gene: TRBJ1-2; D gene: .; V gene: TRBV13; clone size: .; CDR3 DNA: TGTGCCAGCAGCCAGGACATGATCCACTATGGCTACACCTTC; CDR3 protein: CASSQDMIHYGYTF
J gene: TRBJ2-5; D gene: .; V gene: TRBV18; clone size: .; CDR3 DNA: TGTGCCAGCTCACCGCCGGGGGTCCAAGAGACCCAGTACTTC; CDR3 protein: CASSPPGVQETQYF
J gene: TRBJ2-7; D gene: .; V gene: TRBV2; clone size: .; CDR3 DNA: TGTGCCAGCAGAATCCGGACCTACGAGCAGTACTTC; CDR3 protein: CASRIRTYEQYF
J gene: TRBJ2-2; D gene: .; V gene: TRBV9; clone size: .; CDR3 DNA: TGTGCCAGCAGTCTCCAGGGTGGGACCGGGGAGCTGTTTTTT; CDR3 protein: CASSLQGGTGELFF
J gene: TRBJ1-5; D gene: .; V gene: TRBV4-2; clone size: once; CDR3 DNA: TGTGCCAGCAGCCCCTCCCCGAATAGCAATCAGCCCCAGCATTTT; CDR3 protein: CASSPSPNSNQPQHF
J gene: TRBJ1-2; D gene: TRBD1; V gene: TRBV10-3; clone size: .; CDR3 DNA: TGTGCCATCAGTGAATCGACAGGGGGCGTTGTTTATGGCTACACCTTC; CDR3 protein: CAISESTGGVVYGYTF
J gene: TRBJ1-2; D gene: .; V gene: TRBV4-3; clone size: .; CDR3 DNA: TGCGCCAGCAGCCAAGATCTCTCCGGGAACTATGGCTACACCTTC; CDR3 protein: CASSQDLSGNYGYTF
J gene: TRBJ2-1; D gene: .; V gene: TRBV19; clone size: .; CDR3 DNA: TGTGCCAGTAGTCTGGACCGTCGCTCCTACAATGAGCAGTTCTTC; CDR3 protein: CASSLDRRSYNEQFF
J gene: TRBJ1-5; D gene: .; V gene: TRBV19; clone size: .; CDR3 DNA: TGTGCCAGTAGTAACCAGGGTGTCAGCAATCAGCCCCAGCATTTT; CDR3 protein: CASSNQGVSNQPQHF
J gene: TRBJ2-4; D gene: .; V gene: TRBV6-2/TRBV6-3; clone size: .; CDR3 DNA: TGTGCCAGCAGTTCTCCCCCCCTCGCCAAAAACATTCAGTACTTC; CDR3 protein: CASSSPPLAKNIQYF
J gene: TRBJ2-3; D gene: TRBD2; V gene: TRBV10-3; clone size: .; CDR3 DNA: TGTGCCACCGTACTAGGAGGGAGGGCAGATACGCAGTATTTT; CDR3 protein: CATVLGGRADTQYF
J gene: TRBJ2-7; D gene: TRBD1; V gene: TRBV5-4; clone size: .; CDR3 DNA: TGTGCCAGCAGCTCCGGGACAGAGTACTACGAGCAGTACTTC; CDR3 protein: CASSSGTEYYEQYF
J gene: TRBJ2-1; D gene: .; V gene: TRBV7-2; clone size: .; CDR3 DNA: TGTGCCAGCAGTCGAGGGCGGGTTGAGCAGTTCTTC; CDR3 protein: CASSRGRVEQFF
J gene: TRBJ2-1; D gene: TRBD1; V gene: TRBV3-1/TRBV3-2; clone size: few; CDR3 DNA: TGTGCCAGCAGCCAAGAGGGAAACAGGGGGATGAACAATGAGCAGTTCTTC; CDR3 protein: CASSQEGNRGMNNEQFF
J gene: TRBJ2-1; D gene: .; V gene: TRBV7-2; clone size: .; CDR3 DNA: TGTGCCAGCAGCTCGGGAGTCCTGGCGGGTGAGCAGTTCTTC; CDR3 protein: CASSSGVLAGEQFF
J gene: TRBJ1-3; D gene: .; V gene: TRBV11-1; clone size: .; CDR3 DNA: TGTGCCAGCAGCCCCCACCGGGCAAACGGAGGAAACACCATATATTTT; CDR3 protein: CASSPHRANGGNTIYF
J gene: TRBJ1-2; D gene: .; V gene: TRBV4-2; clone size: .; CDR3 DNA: TGTGCCAGCAGCCAACTAAGCGGGATTAACTATGGCTACACCTTC; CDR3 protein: CASSQLSGINYGYTF
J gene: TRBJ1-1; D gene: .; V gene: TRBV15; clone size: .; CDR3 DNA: TGTGCCACCAGCAGAGTCGGAGGGGGGGCAGGAACTGAAGCTTTCTTT; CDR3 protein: CATSRVGGGAGTEAFF
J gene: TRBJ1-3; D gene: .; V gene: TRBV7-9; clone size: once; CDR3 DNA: TGTGCCAGCAGCTCCGATGGGTTAGGTGGAAACACCATATATTTT; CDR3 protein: CASSSDGLGGNTIYF
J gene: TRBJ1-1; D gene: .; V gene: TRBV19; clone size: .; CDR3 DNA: TGTGCCAGTAGTAGCAGGACGTTTAACACTGAAGCTTTCTTT; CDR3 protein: CASSSRTFNTEAFF
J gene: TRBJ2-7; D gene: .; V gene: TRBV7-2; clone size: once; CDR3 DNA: TGTGCCAGCAGCAGCCGGGACAACACCTACGAGCAGTACTTC; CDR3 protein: CASSSRDNTYEQYF
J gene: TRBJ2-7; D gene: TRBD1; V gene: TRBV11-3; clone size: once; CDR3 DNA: TGTGCCAGCAGCTCGACCGGGACAGGGGGTCACGAGCAGTACTTC; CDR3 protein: CASSSTGTGGHEQYF
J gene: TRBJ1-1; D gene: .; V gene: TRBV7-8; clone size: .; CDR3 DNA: TGTGCCAGCAGCTTGGAGGGTTGGACTGAAGCTTTCTTT; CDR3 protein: CASSLEGWTEAFF
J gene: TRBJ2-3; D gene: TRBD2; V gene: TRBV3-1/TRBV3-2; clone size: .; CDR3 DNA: TGTGCCAGCAGCCGGACTAGCGGGATGCGGGGAGATACGCAGTATTTT; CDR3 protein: CASSRTSGMRGDTQYF
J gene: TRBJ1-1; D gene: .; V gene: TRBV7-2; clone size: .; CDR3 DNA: TGTGCCAGCAGCCCACCGGGACTTGAAGCTTTCTTT; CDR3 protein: CASSPPGLEAFF
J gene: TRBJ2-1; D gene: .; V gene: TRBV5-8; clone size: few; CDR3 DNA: TGTGCCAGCAGCTTGTGGCCGGGCCATGAGCAGTTCTTC; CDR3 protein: CASSLWPGHEQFF
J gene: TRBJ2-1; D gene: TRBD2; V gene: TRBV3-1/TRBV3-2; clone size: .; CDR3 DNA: TGTGCCAGCAGCCAGCGTATGGGAGCGGGAGGAGTGAATGAGCAGTTCTTC; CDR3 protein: CASSQRMGAGGVNEQFF
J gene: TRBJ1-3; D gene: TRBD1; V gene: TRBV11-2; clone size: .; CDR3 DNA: TGTGCCAGCAGCTCCCAATCGACAGGGCGGAACACCATATATTTT; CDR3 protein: CASSSQSTGRNTIYF
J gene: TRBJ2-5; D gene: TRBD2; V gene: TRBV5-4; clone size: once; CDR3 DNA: TGTGCCAGCAGCTTGGATCCAGCGGGAGCTGGAGAGACCCAGTACTTC; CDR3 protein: CASSLDPAGAGETQYF
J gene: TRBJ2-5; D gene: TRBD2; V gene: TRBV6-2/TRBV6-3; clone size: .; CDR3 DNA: TGTGCCAGCAGCAAGGGGCGACTAGCGGGGCTCCAAGAGACCCAGTACTTC; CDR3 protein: CASSKGRLAGLQETQYF
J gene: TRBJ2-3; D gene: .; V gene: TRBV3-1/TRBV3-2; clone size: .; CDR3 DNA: TGTGCCAGCAGCCAAGGCCGCCGCACAGATACGCAGTATTTT; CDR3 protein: CASSQGRRTDTQYF
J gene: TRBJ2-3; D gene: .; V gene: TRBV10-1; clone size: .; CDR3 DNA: TGCGCCAGCAGTCGAGAAGATACGCAGTATTTT; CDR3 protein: CASSREDTQYF
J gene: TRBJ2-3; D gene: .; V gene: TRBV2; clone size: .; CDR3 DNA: TGTGACAACGCCGGGAGCGAGAGCACAGATACGCAGTATTTT; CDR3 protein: CDNAGSESTDTQYF
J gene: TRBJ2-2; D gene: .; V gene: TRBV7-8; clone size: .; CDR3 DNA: TGTGCCAGCAGCTTTTTGAACACCGGGGAGCTGTTTTTT; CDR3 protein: CASSFLNTGELFF